The 24 T cell receptor beta chains given below trace back to one sample, sequenced in a study of T cells in Graves' hyperthyroidism and ophthalmopathy (dated by TCRdb to about 2019). The protocol used for the library was multiplex PCR. The sequencing machine was an Illumina HiSeq 2000. The TCR beta CDR3 regions were amplified from RNA transcripts. The first round of RT-PCR for the TCR CDR3 was performed with the HTBI primer set and the Qiagen OneStep RT-PCR kit. In-frame beta chains were kept once TCRdb had trimmed the public reads at Q25 with fastp and called clones with MiXCR. Rows are unified per CDR3 protein, each entry keeping the most common DNA and genes. Counted in this sample were over 400,000 distinct CDR3 sequences; approximately 22% of them appeared once. The ten biggest clones cover roughly 49% of the sample. Sequenced sample: blood. The receptors here all came from a woman in her sixties or seventies with Graves' ophthalmopathy.

This clonotype has a handful of counts. The rearrangement joins TRBV6-1 to TRBJ1-5; D unresolved. The germline V gene has CDR1 MNHNS and CDR2 SASEGT. V lost 1 base, J lost 6 bases, and 16 bases lay in between. CDR3 size: 16 residues. CDR3 loop: CASSEVGLTFGQPQHF. CDR3 DNA sequence: TGTGCCAGCAGTGAAGTGGGCCTAACATTCGGTCAGCCCCAGCATTTT.

V and J are TRBV5-1 and TRBJ2-3, with D hard to call. Trimming cost V 4 bases and J 1 base, with 10 bases left between them. The germline CDR1 and CDR2 sequences are SGHRS and YFSETQ. The CDR3 has 14 residues. The CDR3 here is CASSPLVGTDTQYF. Written as DNA, the CDR3 is TGCGCCAGCAGCCCCCTAGTTGGCACAGATACGCAGTATTTT.

CDR3 DNA sequence: TGCGCCAGCAGCGCGAGGACTAGCGGGAGCCTCTCCTACAATGAGCAGTTCTTC. Amino acids: CASSARTSGSLSYNEQFF. V and J are TRBV4-1 and TRBJ2-1; 13 bases are shared with TRBD2. Germline-derived CDR1 and CDR2 are MGHRA and YSYEKL. The CDR3 is 18 amino acids. Unmatched junction bases numbered 7, after V lost 5 bases and J lost 0 bases.

This clonotype was detected a few times. This chain joins TRBV28 and TRBJ1-1, with 7 bases that match TRBD1. Trimming at V came to 6 bases and at J to 4 bases, leaving 8 bases not matched to a gene. This CDR3 has 14 amino acids. Germline V lookup: CDR1 MDHEN, CDR2 SYDVKM. CDR3 bases: TGTGCCAGCAGAGAGCTTAACAGGGGCACTGAAGCTTTCTTT. Amino acids: CASRELNRGTEAFF.

The sample holds many counts of this clonotype. The chain combines TRBV11-2 with TRBJ2-5; 8 bases map to TRBD2. The CDR3 is made up of 15 amino acids. Germline trimming cut 5 bases from V and 5 bases from J; bases unmatched to any gene: 10. The germline V gene encodes CDR1 SGHAT and CDR2 FQNNGV. The CDR3 DNA sequence: TGTGCCAGCAGCGCGGGGAGCGGGAGACGGGAGACCCAGTACTTC. It codes for CASSAGSGRRETQYF.

This clonotype was observed a few times. The chain employs TRBV9 and TRBJ2-5; D is perhaps TRBD2 (6 bases). Trimming removed 3 bases at V and 5 bases at J, with 17 bases between. The CDR3 sequence is 15 residues long. The germline CDR1 and CDR2 sequences are SGDLS and YYNGEE. The CDR3 loop reads CASSGGDFAPETQYF. The CDR3 DNA sequence: TGTGCCAGCAGCGGGGGGGACTTTGCCCCTGAGACCCAGTACTTC. The full variable domain, in which reference TRBV9 and TRBJ2-5 provide the parts outside the CDR3, is DSGVTQTPKHLITATGQRVTLRCSPRSGDLSVYWYQQSLDQGLQFLIQYYNGEERAKGNILERFSAQQFPDLHSELNLSSLELGDSALYFCASSGGDFAPETQYFGPGTRLLVL.

This clonotype appeared a few times. The chain uses TRBV7-2 and TRBJ2-3; 12 bases fit TRBD2. Losses at the gene ends were 3 bases for V and 3 bases for J; bases not matched to a gene: 4. This CDR3 has 16 amino acids. The germline gives CDR1 SGHTA, CDR2 FQGNSA. CDR3 DNA sequence: TGTGCCAGCAGCTTCCCTAGCGGGAGGGGGACAGATACGCAGTATTTT. Protein sequence: CASSFPSGRGTDTQYF.

This clonotype was counted between two and nine times. This chain links TRBV12-3 or TRBV12-4 with TRBJ1-4; tentative D call: TRBD1 (6 bases). This CDR3 is 16 amino acids long. V was shortened by 5 bases and J by 0 bases, with 13 bases between the two germline ends. The CDR3 spells CASSVGTIATNEKLFF. DNA of the CDR3: TGTGCCAGCAGTGTGGGGACAATAGCAACTAATGAAAAACTGTTTTTT.

At least ten counts were recorded for this clonotype. The genes are TRBV5-1 and TRBJ2-2; D is possibly TRBD2 (5 bases). The CDR3 length is 16 residues. The germline V and J ends were trimmed by 1 base and 0 bases, with 10 bases remaining between them. Germline V gene lookup returns CDR1 SGHRS and CDR2 YFSETQ. CDR3 region: CASSLLGVANTGELFF. CDR3 nucleotides: TGCGCCAGCAGCTTGTTGGGAGTGGCGAACACCGGGGAGCTGTTTTTT.

The sample holds many counts of this clonotype. The chain has TRBV3-1 and TRBJ2-5; either TRBD1 or TRBD2 may fit D (5 bases each). The CDR3 has 15 amino acids. The germline CDR1 and CDR2 sequences are LGHDT and YNNKEL (reference sequence). The V end was cut by 0 bases, the J end by 5 bases, with 13 bases between. The CDR3 is CASSQDDAGSETQYF. CDR3 nucleotides: TGTGCCAGCAGCCAAGATGATGCAGGGAGTGAGACCCAGTACTTC.

This clonotype was counted at least ten times. J is TRBJ1-2 and V is TRBV6-1, with TRBD1 as a possible D gene (5 bases). Germline lookup yields CDR1 MNHNS and CDR2 SASEGT. This CDR3 has 13 amino acids. In nucleotides, the CDR3 is TGTGTGATTCCGGGACCCTCTTCGGATGGCTACACCTTC. Translating it yields CVIPGPSSDGYTF.

This clonotype was counted at least ten times. V is TRBV20-1 and J is TRBJ1-2, with D uncertain. Trimming stripped 3 bases from V and 7 bases from J, with 15 bases between. Looked up from germline, CDR1 is DFQATT and CDR2 is SNEGSKA (reference sequence). This CDR3 has 13 residues. The CDR3, as DNA: TGCAGTGCTAGTTCTCTACTACACGGTGGCTACACCTTC. Protein sequence: CSASSLLHGGYTF.

In this sample, this clonotype turned up a few times. V usage is TRBV4-1 and J usage is TRBJ2-7; 7 bases match TRBD2. V lost 1 base, J lost 3 bases, and 3 bases stayed unmatched. The CDR3 loop spans 14 amino acids. Germline CDR1 reads MGHRA; CDR2 reads YSYEKL. CDR3 nucleotides: TGCGCCAGCAGCCAAGTGGGGGAGGGCTACGAGCAGTACTTC. Protein: CASSQVGEGYEQYF.

About this clonotype itself: A much larger clone lies one base from this, so it may be a read error. The chain uses TRBV6-5 and TRBJ1-5; 8 bases line up with TRBD1. Looked up from germline, CDR1 is MNHEY and CDR2 is SVGAGI. The V and J ends lost 4 bases and 5 bases, in that order; junction bases with no gene match: 7. CDR3 size: 15 residues. The CDR3 DNA reads as TGTGCCAGCAGTTCCGGGGACAGGCCGGATCAGCCCCAGCATTTT. Translated: CASSSGDRPDQPQHF.

This clonotype has just a few counts. The rearrangement uses TRBV9 and TRBJ2-6; no reliable D call. Germline V gene lookup returns CDR1 SGDLS and CDR2 YYNGEE. The ends were cut back, 0 bases at V and 4 bases at J, with 8 bases in the middle. The CDR3 has 15 amino acids. CDR3 sequence: CASSVAGSGANVLTF. DNA for the CDR3: TGTGCCAGCAGCGTAGCCGGGTCCGGGGCCAACGTCCTGACTTTC.

Only a few counts were recorded for this clonotype. The chain has TRBV28 and TRBJ1-6; 7 positions agree with TRBD1. Trimming removed 8 bases from V and 5 bases from J; junction bases left unmatched: 3. From germline, CDR1 is MDHEN and CDR2 SYDVKM. The CDR3 consists of 13 residues. CDR3 sequence reads: CASAQGNNSPLHF. The CDR3 region has the DNA TGTGCCAGCGCACAGGGGAATAATTCACCCCTCCACTTT.

This rearrangement joins TRBV7-9 to TRBJ2-7; 9 bases are shared with TRBD1. Germline CDR1 reads SEHNR; CDR2 reads FQNEAQ (reference sequence). The CDR3 is made up of 14 amino acids. V shed 5 bases, J shed 4 bases, and the junction held 6 bases outside the gene matches. CDR3 residues: CASSGPGQGYEQYF. The CDR3 bases are TGTGCCAGCAGCGGCCCGGGACAGGGTTACGAGCAGTACTTC.

The sample holds a few counts of this clonotype. CDR3 residues: CSARELAGPYNEQFF. The CDR3, as DNA: TGCAGTGCTAGAGAGTTAGCGGGACCATACAATGAGCAGTTCTTC. V and J are TRBV20-1 and TRBJ2-1, with 8 bases lining up with TRBD2. Trimming cost V 0 bases and J 4 bases; bases outside gene matches: 5. This CDR3 comprises 15 residues. Germline loops: CDR1 DFQATT, CDR2 SNEGSKA (reference sequence).

The rearrangement joins TRBV27 to TRBJ2-5; 7 bases are shared with TRBD1. CDR1 and CDR2 from the germline V gene are MNHEY and SMNVEV (reference sequence). This CDR3 is 14 amino acids long. V shed 7 bases, J shed 3 bases, and the junction held 8 bases outside the gene matches. The CDR3 sequence: CASKGRGFEETQYF. The CDR3 nucleotides read TGTGCCAGCAAAGGCAGGGGGTTCGAAGAGACCCAGTACTTC.

This clonotype was counted at least ten times. The CDR3 region has the DNA TGTGCCAGCAGCCTATCAGGGGGCGCGGGCTACACCTTC. Translating gives CASSLSGGAGYTF. The chain recombines TRBV7-3 with TRBJ1-2; 8 bases agree with TRBD1. J lost 8 bases, V lost 5 bases, and 7 bases had no gene match. Germline-derived CDR1 and CDR2 are SGHTA and FQGTGA. The CDR3 consists of 13 residues.

This chain joins TRBV6-1 and TRBJ1-2; D might be TRBD1 (6 bases). CDR3 size: 15 residues. Germline values: CDR1 MNHNS, CDR2 SASEGT. Trimming shortened V by 5 bases and J by 2 bases, and 15 bases separated the two germline ends. CDR3 in amino acids: CASSYVDRRNYGYTF. DNA for the CDR3: TGTGCCAGCAGTTACGTCGACAGGAGAAACTATGGCTACACCTTC.

The CDR3 coding sequence is TGTGCCAGCAGCCCAAGAAGGTCCGGGACAGGGAATCCCGGGGCCAACGTCCTGACTTTC. Its protein is CASSPRRSGTGNPGANVLTF. This chain links TRBV27 with TRBJ2-6; 9 nucleotides agree with TRBD1. V was pared by 6 bases and J by 4 bases, with 19 bases of the junction left unmatched. The V gene's germline CDR1 is MNHEY and CDR2 SMNVEV (reference sequence). The CDR3 loop spans 20 amino acids.

Note on this clonotype: A much larger clone lies one base from this, so it may be a read error. Because the CDR3 is missing its conserved closing phenylalanine or tryptophan, this is likely a read error. The chain links TRBV11-2 to TRBJ2-1; TRBD2 aligns across 13 bases. Germline trimming cut 5 bases from V and 8 bases from J; bases unmatched to any gene: 6. The CDR3 loop spans 15 amino acids. Germline V CDR1 and CDR2: SGHAT, FQNNGV. The CDR3 sequence: CASSPRTSGSYEQFL. DNA for the CDR3: TGTGCCAGCAGCCCCCGGACTAGCGGGAGTTATGAGCAGTTCCTC.

This clonotype was counted only a few times. J is TRBJ2-5 and V is TRBV10-3; D is undetermined. This CDR3 contains 13 residues. Germline values: CDR1 ENHRY, CDR2 SYGVKD. Trimming took off 8 bases at V and 2 bases at J, with 12 bases between the two ends. CDR3 nucleotide sequence: TGTGCCATCGGTGGTGGCTTACAAGAGACCCAGTACTTC. Translation: CAIGGGLQETQYF.